This TCR beta chain was obtained from a study of OX40 agonist ivuxolimab in advanced cancers. Points from the study as a whole: In general, CD8+ T cells held more expanded clones than CD4+ did, on average.

TCRdb's copy holds only in-frame clones and misses some; the assay was immunoSEQ multiplex PCR. The table shows fewer than 70,000 clones, with about 90% occurring only once. V lost 7 bases and J lost 6, with 9 bases in between. The CDR3 extends over 11 amino acids. CDR1 is PRHDT, CDR2 FYEKMQ, per germline (reference sequence). A note on this clone: Its target is not known.

This specimen was CD4+ or CD8+ T cells sorted from blood, taken in a trial of the OX40 agonist ivuxolimab. The V gene is TRBV13, the J gene TRBJ1-2; D is possibly TRBD1 (5 bases). This clonotype was obtained from an adult with an advanced solid tumor such as melanoma, head and neck, liver or kidney cancer. CDR3 loop: CASNQGHGYTF. CDR3 bases: TGTGCCAGCAACCAGGGACATGGCTACACCTTC.